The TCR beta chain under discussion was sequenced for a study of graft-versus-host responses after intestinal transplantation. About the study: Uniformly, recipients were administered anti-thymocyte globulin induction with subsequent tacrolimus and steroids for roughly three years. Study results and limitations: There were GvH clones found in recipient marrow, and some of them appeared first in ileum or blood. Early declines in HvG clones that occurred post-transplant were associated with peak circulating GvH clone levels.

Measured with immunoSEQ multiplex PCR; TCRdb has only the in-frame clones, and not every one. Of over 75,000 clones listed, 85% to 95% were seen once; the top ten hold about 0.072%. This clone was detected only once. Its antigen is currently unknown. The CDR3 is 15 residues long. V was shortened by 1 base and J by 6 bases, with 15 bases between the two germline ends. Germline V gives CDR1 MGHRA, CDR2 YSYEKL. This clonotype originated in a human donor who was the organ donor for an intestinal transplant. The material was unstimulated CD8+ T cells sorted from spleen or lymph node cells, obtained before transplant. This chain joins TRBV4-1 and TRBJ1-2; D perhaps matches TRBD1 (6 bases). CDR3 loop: CASSQVPPGDDGYTF. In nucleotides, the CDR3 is TGCGCCAGCAGCCAAGTTCCCCCAGGGGATGATGGCTACACCTTC.